The TCR beta chain described here comes from a study of shared clonotypes between healthy human individuals. Around 91 million PBMCs were counted before genomic DNA extraction. V dropped 2 bases and J dropped 7 bases, with 12 bases sitting between them. The CDR3 sequence is 14 residues long. In germline, CDR1 is SGHTA, CDR2 FQGNSA. Profiled with immunoSEQ multiplex PCR; TCRdb holds only in-frame clones, not every one. Among about 480,000 clones listed, 60% to 80% were seen once. The chain couples TRBV7-2 to TRBJ2-4, with a tentative D call TRBD1 (5 bases). The sequence was collected from a woman aged 40 to 50 in good health. Some clones in this sample may be carry-over from other donors' samples. The material sequenced was PBMCs. CDR3 amino acids: CASSLTRVTNIQYF. The DNA of the CDR3 is TGTGCCAGCAGCTTAACCAGGGTCACGAACATTCAGTACTTC.